This T cell receptor beta chain was profiled in a study of a mutant IDH1 vaccine in newly diagnosed glioma. For the study at large: Patients got their first vaccination 4-6 weeks after radiotherapy alone, or with temozolomide cycles. Findings of the study overall: Pseudoprogression appeared independent of alterations in top peripheral clonotypes. Immune responses induced by the vaccine were seen in 93.3% of patients, spanning multiple MHC alleles.

Time point specified: week 5, during vaccination. All doses held 300 ug of mutant IDH1 20-mer peptide, with topical imiquimod. New WHO grade 3 or 4 astrocytomas that were IDH1-mutant and ATRX-lost occurred in the donors. This CDR3 comprises 16 residues. V gave up 4 bases and J gave up 5 bases; unmatched junction bases: 9. Looked up from germline, CDR1 is SGHRS and CDR2 is YFSETQ. With respect to this clone: The target antigen is unknown.

The protocol was immunoSEQ multiplex PCR, while the TCRdb copy is restricted to in-frame clones and leaves out a portion. The sample shows almost 30,000 clones, roughly 87% of them seen only once. V and J are TRBV5-1 and TRBJ2-2, with 9 nucleotides matching TRBD1. This sample comprised peripheral blood mononuclear cells (PBMCs), obtained from a glioma patient whose treatment included an IDH1 peptide vaccine. The clonotype originates from a woman aged 35 to 49 with glioma. Some clones in this sample may be carry-over from other donors' samples. The DNA of the CDR3 is TGCGCCAGCAGCCCGCCGGGACAGGGTAAAACCGGGGAGCTGTTTTTT. Translated: CASSPPGQGKTGELFF.